This T cell receptor (beta chain) originates from a study of T-cell memory formation after mild COVID-19. Notes on the study in general: Certain responding clones were present in pre-infection memory, suggesting participation of cross-reactive memory.

TCRdb called the 5' RACE reads again in MiXCR, with one record for every CDR3 protein. Of fewer than 650,000 distinct CDR3 sequences listed, about 20% are singletons. In this sample, this clonotype turned up many times. As yet, its antigen is unknown. This receptor was identified in an adult woman who had mild COVID-19 (a few samples of this study predate the infection). Cell type and time point are not known. Sequencing was carried out using PBMCs or a T cell subset sorted from them (not recorded which).

In DNA form, the CDR3 reads TGTGCCAGCAGCCCCTCCTCCGGTCGGAGGGCTGGAAACATTCAGTACTTC. Protein: CASSPSSGRRAGNIQYF. V and J are TRBV7-6 and TRBJ2-4, with D possibly TRBD2 on 6 matching bases. The germline V gene has CDR1 SGHVS and CDR2 FNYEAQ. This CDR3 comprises 17 residues. The germline V and J ends were trimmed by 5 bases and 6 bases, with 23 bases remaining between them.